The entry below gives a single T cell receptor beta chain sequence along with its context. From germline, CDR1 is GTSNPN and CDR2 SVGIG (reference sequence). The CDR3 has 13 residues. With 4 bases removed from V and 0 bases from J, the gap between germline ends came to 7 bases. Original data processing: Amplified reference gene primers provided the basis for estimating nucleated cell counts. Clones were sequenced by immunoSEQ multiplex PCR, and TCRdb holds only the in-frame ones, with some missing. From that table come the V and J calls and clone size; the DNA was used to work out D and trimming. The data hold fewer than 120,000 clones, with approximately 82% observed a single time. The data derive from a study of blood T cell repertoires in COVID-19.

The sequencing sample was made of peripheral blood. The source is a woman at least 80 years old with acute or convalescent COVID-19. The gene calls are TRBV30 and TRBJ1-3; a weak D match, TRBD1 (5 bases). CDR3 coding DNA: TGTGCCTGGACCCAGGGCTCTGGAAACACCATATATTTT. It translates to CAWTQGSGNTIYF.